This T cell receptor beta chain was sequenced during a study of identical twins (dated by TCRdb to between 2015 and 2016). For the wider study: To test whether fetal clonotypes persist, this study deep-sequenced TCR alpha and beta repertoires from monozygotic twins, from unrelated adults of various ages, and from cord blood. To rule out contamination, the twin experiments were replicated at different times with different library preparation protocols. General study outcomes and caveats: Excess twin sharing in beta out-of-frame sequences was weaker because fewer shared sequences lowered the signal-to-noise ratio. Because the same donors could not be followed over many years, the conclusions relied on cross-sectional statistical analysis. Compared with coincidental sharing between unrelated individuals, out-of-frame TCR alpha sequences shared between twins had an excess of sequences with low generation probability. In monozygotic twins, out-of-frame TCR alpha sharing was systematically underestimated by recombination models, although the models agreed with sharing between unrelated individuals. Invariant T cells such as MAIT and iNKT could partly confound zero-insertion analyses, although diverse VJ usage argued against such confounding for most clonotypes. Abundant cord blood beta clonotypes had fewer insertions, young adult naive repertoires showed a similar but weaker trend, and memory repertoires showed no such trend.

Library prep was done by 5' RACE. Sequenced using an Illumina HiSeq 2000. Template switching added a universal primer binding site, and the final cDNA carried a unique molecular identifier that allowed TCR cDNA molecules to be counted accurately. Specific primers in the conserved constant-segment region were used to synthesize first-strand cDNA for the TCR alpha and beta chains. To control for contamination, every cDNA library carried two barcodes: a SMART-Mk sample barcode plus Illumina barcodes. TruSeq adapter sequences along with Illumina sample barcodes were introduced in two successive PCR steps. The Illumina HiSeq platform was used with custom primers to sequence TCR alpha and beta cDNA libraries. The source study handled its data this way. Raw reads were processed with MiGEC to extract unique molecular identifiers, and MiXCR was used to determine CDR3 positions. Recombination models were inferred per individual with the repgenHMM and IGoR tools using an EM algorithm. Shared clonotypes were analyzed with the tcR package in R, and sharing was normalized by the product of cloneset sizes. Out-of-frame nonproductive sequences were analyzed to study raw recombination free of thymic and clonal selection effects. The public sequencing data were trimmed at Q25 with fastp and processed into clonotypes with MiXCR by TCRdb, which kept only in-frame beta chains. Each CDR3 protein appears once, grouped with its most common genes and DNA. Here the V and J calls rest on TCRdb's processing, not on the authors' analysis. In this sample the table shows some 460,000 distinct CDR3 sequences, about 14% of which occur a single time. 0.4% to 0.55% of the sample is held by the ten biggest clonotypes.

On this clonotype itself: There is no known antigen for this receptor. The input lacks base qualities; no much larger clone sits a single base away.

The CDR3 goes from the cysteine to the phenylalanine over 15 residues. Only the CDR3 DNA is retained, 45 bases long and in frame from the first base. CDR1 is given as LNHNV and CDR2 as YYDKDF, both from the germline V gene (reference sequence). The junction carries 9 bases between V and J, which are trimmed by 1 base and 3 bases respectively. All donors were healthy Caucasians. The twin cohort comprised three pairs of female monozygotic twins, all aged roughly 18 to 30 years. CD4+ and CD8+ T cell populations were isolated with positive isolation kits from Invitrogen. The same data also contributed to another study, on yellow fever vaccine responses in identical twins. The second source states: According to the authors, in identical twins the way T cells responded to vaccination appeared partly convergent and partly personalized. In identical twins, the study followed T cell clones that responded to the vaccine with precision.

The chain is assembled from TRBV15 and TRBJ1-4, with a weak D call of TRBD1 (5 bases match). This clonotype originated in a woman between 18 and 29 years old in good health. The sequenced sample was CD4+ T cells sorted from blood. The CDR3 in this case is CATSRVRGSNEKLFF. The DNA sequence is TGTGCCACCAGCAGAGTACGGGGCTCTAATGAAAAACTGTTTTTT.